The clone carrying this TCR beta chain was detected only once. As yet, its antigen is unknown. Sequencing was performed with immunoSEQ multiplex PCR; in TCRdb, only in-frame clones are kept and a portion is missing. This repertoire shows about 120,000 clones, about 93% found once; its top ten account for more than 0.1%. CDR1 is SEHNR and CDR2 is FQNEAQ in the germline V gene (reference sequence). V was trimmed by 3 bases and J by 9 bases, leaving 15 bases between them. This CDR3 contains 14 residues. This specimen belongs to a study of graft-versus-host responses after intestinal transplantation. Background on the study: The transplants performed in recipients were multivisceral, liver-intestinal, or isolated intestinal. All of the recipients had induction that used anti-thymocyte globulin, then tacrolimus and steroids for 2 to 3 years.

Study outcomes and limitations: Peak circulating GvH clone levels were associated with early post-transplant HvG declines. Recipient bone marrow held GvH clones, some seen earlier in ileum or blood.

The receptor was isolated from a human donor who received an intestinal transplant. The material sequenced was unstimulated CD4+ T cells sorted from spleen or lymph node cells, taken before intestinal transplant. This chain joins TRBV7-9 and TRBJ2-1, with no clear D. CDR3 in amino acids: CASSLSGPSSEQFF. The CDR3 DNA is TGTGCCAGCAGCTTGTCCGGGCCAAGCAGTGAGCAGTTCTTC. Using reference TRBV7-9 and TRBJ2-1 for the parts outside the CDR3, the full variable domain is DTGVSQNPRHKITKRGQNVTFRCDPISEHNRLYWYRQTLGQGPEFLTYFQNEAQLEKSRLLSDRFSAERPKGSFSTLEIQRTEQGDSAMYLCASSLSGPSSEQFFGPGTRLTVL.